This T cell receptor (beta chain) was retrieved from a study of T-cell reconstitution after alpha-beta-depleted transplantation in children. TCRbeta library preparation incorporated unique molecular identifiers. MiXCR was run by TCRdb on the PCR reads, yielding one entry per CDR3 protein. Of about a million distinct CDR3 sequences detected, roughly 31% appear once; the ten largest clones hold 28%. Study-wide points: Two months or so post-transplant, alpha-beta T cells reportedly derived from several hundred expanded graft clones.

As for this clonotype: The antigen is undetermined.

The CDR3 runs to 20 residues. V lost 2 bases, J lost 1 base, and 17 bases stayed unmatched. Germline CDR1 is DFQATT and CDR2 is SNEGSKA (reference sequence). The V call is TRBV20-1, the J call TRBJ2-1; 10 bases map to TRBD2. This specimen was PBMCs, mostly from graft donor cells, taken 360 days after TCRalphabeta/CD19-depleted stem cell transplant. This TCR was recovered from a boy in the first two years of life who had a stem cell transplant for SCID, so the T cells may come from the graft donor. The CDR3, as DNA: TGCAGTGCTAGATCCCTAATAGCGGGGGGAATTGATAGGTCCTACAATGAGCAGTTCTTC. Translation gives CSARSLIAGGIDRSYNEQFF.